Sequencing of this T cell receptor (beta chain) was carried out in a study of blood T cell repertoires in COVID-19. Study-level information: Nucleic acid was either cDNA or gDNA, and it came from T cells, B-cell-depleted T cells, or PBMCs.

Repertoires were generated with immunoSEQ multiplex PCR, while TCRdb's copy carries only in-frame clones and drops some. This sample has some 250,000 clones, with approximately 86% found just once. The trim removed 6 bases at V and 2 bases at J, leaving 9 bases unmatched. The length of the CDR3 is 16 residues. The germline CDR1 and CDR2 sequences are MNHEY and SVGEGT. This TCR was sampled from a woman aged 25 to 39 with acute or convalescent COVID-19. The specimen was peripheral blood. J is TRBJ1-5 and V is TRBV6-2 or TRBV6-3; 8 nucleotides match TRBD1. The DNA of the CDR3 is TGTGCCAGCAGCCGAAACGGACAGGGACGCAATCAGCCCCAGCATTTT. Protein sequence: CASSRNGQGRNQPQHF.